This T cell receptor beta chain came from a study of cytomegalovirus exposure and HLA in healthy donors. In the study overall: Later analysis reported that the 120 or so validation repertoires shared the platform of the roughly 670 first-cohort repertoires.

About this clone: The antigen remains undetermined.

Trimming left V 1 base short and J 7 bases short, with 19 bases between. Germline CDR1 MGHRA, CDR2 YSYEKL. The CDR3 length is 16 residues. The protocol was immunoSEQ multiplex PCR, while the TCRdb copy is restricted to in-frame clones and leaves out a portion. This sample yields about 130,000 clones, of which about nine tenths are seen a single time; 3% to 3.5% belongs to the top ten. General study points: There were some public TCRs occurring in many donors, but most TCR sequences were rare. The authors enumerated over 150 TCR beta chains as linked to cytomegalovirus. According to a subsequent analysis, TCR clusters identified in the first cohort showed a tendency to co-occur across the roughly 120 validation repertoires.

This chain joins TRBV4-1 and TRBJ1-2, with TRBD1 as a possible D gene (6 bases). The source is a man aged 25-45 years in good health and CMV-seronegative. Sequencing was performed on PBMCs. The CDR3 protein is CASSQGPTGQVGGYTF. The CDR3 bases are TGCGCCAGCAGCCAAGGGCCCACAGGGCAGGTTGGTGGCTACACCTTC.